The 20 T cell receptor beta chains below all came from one sample that was sequenced in a study of T cell responses to AZD1222 COVID-19 vaccine. The table came from immunoSEQ multiplex PCR; TCRdb's copy has only in-frame clones and leaves some out. The sample includes about 140,000 clones, approximately 84% seen only once; the top ten take over 3.5%. The source material was peripheral blood, sampled on day 0 of AZD1222 vaccination. The origin of the receptors is an adult in good health.

This chain connects TRBV13 to TRBJ2-3; 10 positions match TRBD1. Germline V gene sequence: CDR1 PRHDT, CDR2 FYEKMQ (reference sequence). The J segment lost 4 bases and the V segment lost 5 bases, leaving 9 bases of the junction unmatched. This CDR3 is 16 amino acids long. The CDR3 DNA sequence: TGTGCCAGCAGCCCCCCGGGACAGGGGCCCCCAGATACGCAGTATTTT. Translation gives CASSPPGQGPPDTQYF. Looking up the rest from reference TRBV13 and TRBJ2-3 gives the full variable domain: AAGVIQSPRHLIKEKRETATLKCYPIPRHDTVYWYQQGPGQDPQFLISFYEKMQSDKGSIPDRFSAQQFSDYHSELNMSSLELGDSALYFCASSPPGQGPPDTQYFGPGTRLTVL.

The rearrangement joins TRBV19 to TRBJ1-5, with a weak D call TRBD1 (6 bases). CDR1 is LNHDA, CDR2 SQIVND, per germline (reference sequence). This CDR3 has 14 amino acids. Trimming cost V 4 bases and J 9 bases, with 16 bases left between them. CDR3 in DNA: TGTGCCAGTAGTACCGGACAGCCTCGGGGGCCCCAGCATTTT. This translates into CASSTGQPRGPQHF.

About this clone: A junction end diverges from the germline sequence, so it may reflect a read error. This chain joins TRBV2 and TRBJ2-7; 10 nucleotides line up with TRBD1. The CDR3 sequence is 14 residues long. Germline V gene data show CDR1 as SNHLY and CDR2 as FYNNEI. Written as DNA, the CDR3 is TGTGCCAGCAGTGAAGGGGGGGGACAGGGGATTCTCCACTTC. It is translated as CASSEGGGQGILHF.

The rearrangement joins TRBV11-2 to TRBJ1-4, with 9 bases aligning to TRBD1. V shed 1 base, J shed 8 bases, and the junction held 5 bases outside the gene matches. Germline V gene sequence: CDR1 SGHAT, CDR2 FQNNGV. The CDR3 runs to 15 residues. The DNA of the CDR3 is TGTGCCAGCAGCTTAGGACAGGGGGGATGGGAAAAACTGTTTTTT. The encoded protein is CASSLGQGGWEKLFF.

The J gene is TRBJ2-1, the V gene TRBV5-4; 16 bases match TRBD2. This CDR3 comprises 17 residues. V gave up 2 bases and J gave up 2 bases; unmatched junction bases: 1. The germline V gene has CDR1 SGHNT and CDR2 YYREEE (reference sequence). The CDR3 bases are TGTGCCAGCAGCTTCGGGACTAGCGGGGGGGCCTACAATGAGCAGTTCTTC. Amino acids: CASSFGTSGGAYNEQFF.

V usage is TRBV9 and J usage is TRBJ1-5; 9 bases align to TRBD1. Germline V lookup: CDR1 SGDLS, CDR2 YYNGEE. V shed 3 bases and J 4 bases; nucleotides not matched to a gene: 5. There are 15 residues in the CDR3. The CDR3 DNA sequence: TGTGCCAGCAGCGCGGGACAGGGAAAAAATCAGCCCCAGCATTTT. This codes for CASSAGQGKNQPQHF.

V gene TRBV15 combines with J gene TRBJ1-1, with 8 positions matching TRBD1. The V gene end was trimmed by 0 bases and the J gene end by 5 bases; junction bases not matched to a gene: 5. There are 15 residues in the CDR3. Germline V gives CDR1 LNHNV, CDR2 YYDKDF (reference sequence). CDR3 sequence: CATSRDWGTGTEAFF. CDR3 sequence (DNA): TGTGCCACCAGCAGAGATTGGGGGACAGGTACTGAAGCTTTCTTT.

J is TRBJ2-3 and V is TRBV19; perhaps TRBD1 as D (6 bases). This CDR3 is 14 amino acids long. The germline V and J ends were trimmed by 5 bases and 3 bases, with 12 bases remaining between them. Germline V gives CDR1 LNHDA, CDR2 SQIVND (reference sequence). The DNA of the CDR3 is TGTGCCAGTAGTGACGCAGGGGAGACAGATACGCAGTATTTT. Protein sequence: CASSDAGETDTQYF. The whole variable domain, remainder taken from reference TRBV19 and TRBJ2-3, is DGGITQSPKYLFRKEGQNVTLSCEQNLNHDAMYWYRQDPGQGLRLIYYSQIVNDFQKGDIAEGYSVSREKKESFPLTVTSAQKNPTAFYLCASSDAGETDTQYFGPGTRLTVL.

The V and J genes are TRBV28 and TRBJ1-3; 10 bases align to TRBD1. V shed 4 bases and J 1 base; nucleotides not matched to a gene: 4. This CDR3 is 16 amino acids long. CDR1 is MDHEN, CDR2 SYDVKM, per germline. The CDR3 bases are TGTGCCAGCAGTTCCGACAGGGGGCGGTCTGGAAACACCATATATTTT. It is translated as CASSSDRGRSGNTIYF.

The genes are TRBV7-6 and TRBJ1-4, with TRBD1 as a possible D gene (5 bases). From germline, CDR1 is SGHVS and CDR2 FNYEAQ. V was trimmed by 2 bases and J by 6 bases, leaving 10 bases between them. The CDR3 has 14 residues. The CDR3 reads CASSLQGAHEKLFF. For the CDR3, the DNA is TGTGCCAGCAGCTTACAGGGAGCTCATGAAAAACTGTTTTTT.

The rearrangement uses TRBV5-1 and TRBJ2-7, with TRBD2 as a possible D gene (5 bases). CDR1 is SGHRS and CDR2 is YFSETQ in the germline V gene. The CDR3 is 15 residues long. The V and J ends lost 4 bases and 3 bases respectively, with 17 bases between them. In DNA form, the CDR3 reads TGCGCCAGCAGCACGGGAACCTTCCCTTACTACGAGCAGTACTTC. As protein: CASSTGTFPYYEQYF.

This clone was seen only once. CDR3 amino acids: CASSATDVRSGNTIYF. CDR3 in DNA: TGTGCCAGCAGCGCCACGGACGTGAGGTCTGGAAACACCATATATTTT. V gene TRBV11-1 combines with J gene TRBJ1-3, with unresolved D. This CDR3 spans 16 amino acids. The germline gives CDR1 SGHAT, CDR2 FQDESV (reference sequence). Trimming pared 5 bases from V and 1 base from J, leaving 15 bases between.

This chain links TRBV28 with TRBJ1-5, with TRBD1 as a possible D gene (6 bases). Trimming pared 6 bases from V and 2 bases from J, leaving 14 bases between. CDR3 size: 15 residues. Germline assignment: CDR1 MDHEN and CDR2 SYDVKM. CDR3 DNA: TGTGCCAGCAGGTTGCCCCGACAGGGCAATCAGCCCCAGCATTTT. It is translated as CASRLPRQGNQPQHF.

V is TRBV25-1 and J is TRBJ2-2; TRBD1 aligns across 10 bases. The CDR3 consists of 15 residues. Per germline, CDR1 MGHDK and CDR2 SYGVNS. V was clipped by 2 bases and J by 4 bases; unmatched bases: 1. The DNA of the CDR3 is TGTGCCAGCAGTGAAGACAGGGGGCCCACCGGGGAGCTGTTTTTT. This codes for CASSEDRGPTGELFF.

V is TRBV7-9 and J is TRBJ1-2; maybe TRBD1 (6 bases). This CDR3 spans 15 amino acids. Trimming left V 5 bases short and J 9 bases short, with 22 bases between. The germline V gene encodes CDR1 SEHNR and CDR2 FQNEAQ (reference sequence). CDR3 DNA: TGTGCCAGCAGCCAGAGTAGGGGGAAGGAGGCGAGCTACACCTTC. Translation: CASSQSRGKEASYTF.

The chain uses TRBV28 and TRBJ1-5, with no clear D. The CDR3 runs to 13 residues. Germline V gene lookup returns CDR1 MDHEN and CDR2 SYDVKM. Trimming took off 6 bases at V and 5 bases at J, with 11 bases between the two ends. CDR3 sequence: CASSWSTDQPQHF. CDR3 bases: TGTGCCAGCAGCTGGTCGACTGATCAGCCCCAGCATTTT.

This sequence joins TRBV2 and TRBJ2-7; D call uncertain. Deletions cut 4 bases from V and 7 bases from J, with 5 bases between. Looked up from germline, CDR1 is SNHLY and CDR2 is FYNNEI. The CDR3 is made up of 10 amino acids. Written as DNA, the CDR3 is TGTGCCAGCAGTGTCCGTGAGCAGTACTTC. This codes for CASSVREQYF. The variable domain in full, with the rest retrieved from reference TRBV2 and TRBJ2-7, is EPEVTQTPSHQVTQMGQEVILRCVPISNHLYFYWYRQILGQKVEFLVSFYNNEISEKSEIFDDQFSVERPDGSNFTLKIRSTKLEDSAMYFCASSVREQYFGPGTRLTVT.

With regard to this clone: This CDR3 is also generated by other DNA sequences in the sample. CDR3 residues: CSGRTGNYEQYF. The DNA of the CDR3 is TGCAGCGGCCGGACAGGTAACTACGAGCAGTACTTC. This sequence joins TRBV29-1 and TRBJ2-7, with 7 bases aligning to TRBD1. Germline-derived CDR1 and CDR2 are SQVTM and ANQGSEA. The CDR3 loop spans 12 amino acids. J was trimmed by 3 bases and V by 7 bases; bases with no gene match: 6.

The chain joins TRBV29-1 to TRBJ2-2; D unclear. This CDR3 has 13 amino acids. V was shortened by 6 bases and J by 1 base, with 9 bases between the two germline ends. Germline CDR1 is SQVTM and CDR2 is ANQGSEA. Here the CDR3 DNA reads TGCAGCGTCCAAAAGGGGAACACCGGGGAGCTGTTTTTT. This translates into CSVQKGNTGELFF.

This clone was seen a handful of times. This chain joins TRBV3-1 (or the pseudogene TRBV3-2) and TRBJ1-4; 9 bases are shared with TRBD1. The germline CDR1 and CDR2 sequences are LGHDT and YNNKEL (reference sequence). The CDR3 contains 18 residues. The ends lost 2 bases at V and 6 bases at J; junction bases unmatched: 13. Here the CDR3 reads CASSQLPGQGSGDEKLFF. The CDR3 DNA reads as TGTGCCAGCAGCCAACTTCCGGGACAGGGAAGCGGTGATGAAAAACTGTTTTTT.